This T cell receptor beta chain was documented in a study of shared clonotypes between healthy human individuals. CDR1 and CDR2 from the germline V gene are MNHEY and SMNVEV (reference sequence). Between the trimmed V and J ends, which lost 1 base and 2 bases, there was a span of 15 bases. The CDR3 runs to 17 residues. CD45RO-negative, CCR7-positively selected cells formed the naive CD8 fraction, excluding terminally differentiated effector memory CD45RA+ cells. The data were produced by immunoSEQ multiplex PCR, yet TCRdb's version contains in-frame clones alone and is incomplete. The repertoire holds about 580,000 clones, with roughly 98% as singletons.

This sequence joins TRBV27 and TRBJ1-5; weak D call: TRBD1 (5 bases). This TCR came from a man aged 25 to 40 in good health. Sequencing was carried out using naive CD8+ T cells sorted from blood. The CDR3 region is CASSLWSGEVGNQPQHF. The CDR3 DNA reads as TGTGCCAGCAGTTTATGGTCGGGGGAGGTTGGCAATCAGCCCCAGCATTTT.